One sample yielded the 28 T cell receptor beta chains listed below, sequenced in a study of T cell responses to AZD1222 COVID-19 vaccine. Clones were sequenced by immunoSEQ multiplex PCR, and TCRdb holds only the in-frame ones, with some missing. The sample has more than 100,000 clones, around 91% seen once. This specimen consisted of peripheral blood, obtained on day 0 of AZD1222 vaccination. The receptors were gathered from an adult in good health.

Written as DNA, the CDR3 is TGTGCCAGCAGCCCGCGACTGGGCGGGTATGGCTACACCTTC. Encoded protein: CASSPRLGGYGYTF. The chain couples TRBV11-2 to TRBJ1-2, with no clear D. V dropped 5 bases and J dropped 5 bases, with 15 bases sitting between them. Germline V gene data show CDR1 as SGHAT and CDR2 as FQNNGV. This CDR3 is 14 amino acids long.

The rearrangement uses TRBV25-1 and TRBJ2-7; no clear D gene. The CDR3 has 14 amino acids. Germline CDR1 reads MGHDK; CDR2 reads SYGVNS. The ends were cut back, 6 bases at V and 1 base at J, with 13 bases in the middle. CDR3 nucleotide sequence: TGTGCCAGCAGCCCGGGCTACATTTCCTACGAGCAGTACTTC. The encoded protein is CASSPGYISYEQYF.

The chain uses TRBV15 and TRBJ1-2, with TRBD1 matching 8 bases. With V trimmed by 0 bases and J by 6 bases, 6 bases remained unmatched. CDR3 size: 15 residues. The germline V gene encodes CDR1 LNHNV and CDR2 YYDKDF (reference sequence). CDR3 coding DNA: TGTGCCACCAGCAGAGAGACAGGGGATTGGAATGGCTACACCTTC. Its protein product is CATSRETGDWNGYTF.

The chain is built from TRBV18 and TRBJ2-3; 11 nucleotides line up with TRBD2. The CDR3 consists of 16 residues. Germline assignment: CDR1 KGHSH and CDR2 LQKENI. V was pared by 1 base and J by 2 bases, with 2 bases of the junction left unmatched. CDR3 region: CASSPLSGGDTDTQYF. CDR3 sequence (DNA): TGTGCCAGCTCACCACTTAGCGGGGGGGACACAGATACGCAGTATTTT.

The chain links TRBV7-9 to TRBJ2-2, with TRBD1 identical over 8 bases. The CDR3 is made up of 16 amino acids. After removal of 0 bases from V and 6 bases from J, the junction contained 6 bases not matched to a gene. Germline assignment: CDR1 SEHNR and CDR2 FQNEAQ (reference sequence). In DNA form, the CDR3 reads TGTGCCAGCAGCTTAGCGCTCAACAGGGGGTCCGGGGAGCTGTTTTTT. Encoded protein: CASSLALNRGSGELFF.

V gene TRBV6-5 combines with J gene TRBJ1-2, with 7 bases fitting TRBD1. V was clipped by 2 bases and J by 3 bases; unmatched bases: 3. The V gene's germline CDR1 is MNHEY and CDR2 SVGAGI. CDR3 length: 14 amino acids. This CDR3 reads CASSYVQGHYGYTF. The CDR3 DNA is TGTGCCAGCAGTTACGTACAGGGGCACTATGGCTACACCTTC.

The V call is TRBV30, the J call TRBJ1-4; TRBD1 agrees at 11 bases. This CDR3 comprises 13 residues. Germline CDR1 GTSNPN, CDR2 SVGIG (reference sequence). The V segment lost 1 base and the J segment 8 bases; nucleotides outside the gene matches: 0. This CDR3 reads CAWSGDRGEKLFF. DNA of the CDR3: TGTGCCTGGAGTGGGGACAGGGGGGAAAAACTGTTTTTT.

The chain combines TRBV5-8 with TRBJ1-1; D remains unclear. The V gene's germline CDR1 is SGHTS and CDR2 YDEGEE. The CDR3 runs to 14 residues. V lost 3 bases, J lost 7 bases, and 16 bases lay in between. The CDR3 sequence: CASSWVSRLLEAFF. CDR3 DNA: TGTGCCAGCAGCTGGGTTAGCAGACTACTTGAAGCTTTCTTT.

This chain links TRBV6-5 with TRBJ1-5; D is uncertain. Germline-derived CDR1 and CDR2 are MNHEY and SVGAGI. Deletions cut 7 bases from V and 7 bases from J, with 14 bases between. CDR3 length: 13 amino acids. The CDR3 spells CASIRGSGQPQHF. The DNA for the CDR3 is TGTGCCAGCATAAGAGGTTCGGGCCAGCCCCAGCATTTT.

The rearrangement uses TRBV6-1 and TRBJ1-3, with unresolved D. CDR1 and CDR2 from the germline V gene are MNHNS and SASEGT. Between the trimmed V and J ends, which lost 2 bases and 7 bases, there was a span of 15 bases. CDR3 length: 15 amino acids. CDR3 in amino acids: CASSEFSLWTNTIYF. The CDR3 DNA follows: TGTGCCAGCAGTGAATTTTCCCTATGGACGAACACCATATATTTT.

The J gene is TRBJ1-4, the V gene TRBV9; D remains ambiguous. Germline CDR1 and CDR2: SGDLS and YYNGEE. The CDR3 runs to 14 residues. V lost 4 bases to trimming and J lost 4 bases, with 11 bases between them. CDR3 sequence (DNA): TGTGCCAGCAGCACCACCGGCGGTAATGAAAAACTGTTTTTT. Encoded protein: CASSTTGGNEKLFF.

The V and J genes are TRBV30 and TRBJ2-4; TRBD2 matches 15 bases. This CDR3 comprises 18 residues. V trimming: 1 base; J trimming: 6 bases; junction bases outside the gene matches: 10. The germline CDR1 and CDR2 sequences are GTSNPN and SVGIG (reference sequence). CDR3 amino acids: CAWSAGTSGGWGTNIQYF. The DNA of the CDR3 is TGTGCCTGGAGTGCAGGGACTAGCGGGGGGTGGGGCACAAACATTCAGTACTTC.

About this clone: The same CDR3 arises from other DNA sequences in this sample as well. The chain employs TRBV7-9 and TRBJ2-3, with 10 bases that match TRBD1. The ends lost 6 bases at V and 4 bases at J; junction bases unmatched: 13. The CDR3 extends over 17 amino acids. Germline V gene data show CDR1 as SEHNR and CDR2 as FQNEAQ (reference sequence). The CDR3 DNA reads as TGTGCCAGCAGTCGAGACAGGGGGCCGTCAGGCGCAGATACGCAGTATTTT. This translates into CASSRDRGPSGADTQYF.

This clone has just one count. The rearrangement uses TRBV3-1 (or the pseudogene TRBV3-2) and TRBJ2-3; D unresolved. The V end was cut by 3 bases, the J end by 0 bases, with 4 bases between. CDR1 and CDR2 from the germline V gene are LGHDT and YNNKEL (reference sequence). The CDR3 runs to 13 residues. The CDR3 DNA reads TGTGCCAGCAGCCATCCCAGCACAGATACGCAGTATTTT. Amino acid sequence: CASSHPSTDTQYF.

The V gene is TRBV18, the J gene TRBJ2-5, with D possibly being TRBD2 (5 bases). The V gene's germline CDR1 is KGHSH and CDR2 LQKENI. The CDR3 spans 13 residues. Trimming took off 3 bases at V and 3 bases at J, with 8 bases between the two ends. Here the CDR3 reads CASSPGVKETQYF. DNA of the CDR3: TGTGCCAGCTCACCCGGGGTGAAAGAGACCCAGTACTTC.

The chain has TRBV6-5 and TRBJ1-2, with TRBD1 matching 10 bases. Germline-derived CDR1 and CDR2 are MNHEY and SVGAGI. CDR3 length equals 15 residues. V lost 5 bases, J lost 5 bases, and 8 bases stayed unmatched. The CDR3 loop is CASSIGQGEGYGYTF. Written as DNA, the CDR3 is TGTGCCAGCAGTATCGGACAGGGGGAGGGGTATGGCTACACCTTC.

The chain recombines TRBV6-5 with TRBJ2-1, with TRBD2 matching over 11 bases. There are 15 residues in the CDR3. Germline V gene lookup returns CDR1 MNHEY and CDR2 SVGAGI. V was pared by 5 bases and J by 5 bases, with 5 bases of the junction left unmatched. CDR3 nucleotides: TGTGCCAGCAGTAGGGGGGGACTAGCGGACAATGAGCAGTTCTTC. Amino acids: CASSRGGLADNEQFF.

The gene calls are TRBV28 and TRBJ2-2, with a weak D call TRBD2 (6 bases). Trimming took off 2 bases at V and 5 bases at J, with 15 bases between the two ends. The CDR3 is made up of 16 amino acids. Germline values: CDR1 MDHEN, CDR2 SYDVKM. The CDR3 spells CASSLIIGAGTGELFF. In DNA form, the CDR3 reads TGTGCCAGCAGTTTAATCATAGGGGCGGGGACCGGGGAGCTGTTTTTT.

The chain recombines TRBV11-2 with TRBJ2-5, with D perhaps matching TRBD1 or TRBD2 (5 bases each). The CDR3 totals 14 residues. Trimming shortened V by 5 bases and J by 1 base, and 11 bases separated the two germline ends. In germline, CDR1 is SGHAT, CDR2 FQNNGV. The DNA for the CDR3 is TGTGCCAGCAGCCGGAGGACAACCCAAGAGACCCAGTACTTC. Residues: CASSRRTTQETQYF.

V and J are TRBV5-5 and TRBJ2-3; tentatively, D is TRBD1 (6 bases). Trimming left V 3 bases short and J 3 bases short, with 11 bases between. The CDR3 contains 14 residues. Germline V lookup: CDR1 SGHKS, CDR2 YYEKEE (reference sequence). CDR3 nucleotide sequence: TGTGCCAGCAGCTGGACAGCCGGGACAGATACGCAGTATTTT. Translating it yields CASSWTAGTDTQYF.

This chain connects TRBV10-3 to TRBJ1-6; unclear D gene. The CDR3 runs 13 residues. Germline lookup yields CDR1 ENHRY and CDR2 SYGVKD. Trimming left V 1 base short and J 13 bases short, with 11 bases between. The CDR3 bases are TGTGCCATCAGTGAGTTTAGAGAGAACCCCCTCCACTTT. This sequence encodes CAISEFRENPLHF.

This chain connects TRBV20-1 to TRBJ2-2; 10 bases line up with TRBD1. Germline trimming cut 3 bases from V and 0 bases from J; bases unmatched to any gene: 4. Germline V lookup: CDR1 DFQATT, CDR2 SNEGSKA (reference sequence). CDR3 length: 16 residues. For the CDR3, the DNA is TGCAGTGCTAGTGGGGACAGGGGCGCGAACACCGGGGAGCTGTTTTTT. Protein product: CSASGDRGANTGELFF.

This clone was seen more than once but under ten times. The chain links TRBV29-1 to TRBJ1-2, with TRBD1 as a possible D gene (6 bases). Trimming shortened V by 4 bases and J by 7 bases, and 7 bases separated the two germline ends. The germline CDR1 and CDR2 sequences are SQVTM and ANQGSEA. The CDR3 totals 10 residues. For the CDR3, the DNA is TGCAGCGTTGGGGACATTGGCTACACCTTC. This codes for CSVGDIGYTF.

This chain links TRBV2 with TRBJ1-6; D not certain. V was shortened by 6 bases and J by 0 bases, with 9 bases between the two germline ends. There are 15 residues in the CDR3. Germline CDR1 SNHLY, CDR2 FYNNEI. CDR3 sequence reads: CASRSYSSYNSPLHF. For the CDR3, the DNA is TGTGCCAGCAGATCCTACAGCTCCTATAATTCACCCCTCCACTTT.

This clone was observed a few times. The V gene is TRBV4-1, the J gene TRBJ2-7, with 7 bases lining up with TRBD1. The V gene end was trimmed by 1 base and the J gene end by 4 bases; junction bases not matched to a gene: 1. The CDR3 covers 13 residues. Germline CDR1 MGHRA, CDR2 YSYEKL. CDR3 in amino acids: CASSQGDSYEQYF. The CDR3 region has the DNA TGCGCCAGCAGCCAAGGGGACAGTTACGAGCAGTACTTC.

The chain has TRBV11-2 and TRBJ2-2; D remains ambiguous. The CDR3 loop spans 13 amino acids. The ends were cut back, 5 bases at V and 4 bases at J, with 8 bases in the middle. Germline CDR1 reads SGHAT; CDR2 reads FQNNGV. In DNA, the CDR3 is TGTGCCAGCAGCCCGGCGGTCACCGGGGAGCTGTTTTTT. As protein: CASSPAVTGELFF.

CDR3 nucleotide sequence: TGTGCCAGCAGCATCGGTTACGAGCAGTACTTC. This codes for CASSIGYEQYF. V gene TRBV7-9 combines with J gene TRBJ2-7; D call uncertain. The V end lost 5 bases, the J end lost 4 bases, and 6 bases lay between the germline ends. Germline V gives CDR1 SEHNR, CDR2 FQNEAQ (reference sequence). The CDR3 contains 11 residues.

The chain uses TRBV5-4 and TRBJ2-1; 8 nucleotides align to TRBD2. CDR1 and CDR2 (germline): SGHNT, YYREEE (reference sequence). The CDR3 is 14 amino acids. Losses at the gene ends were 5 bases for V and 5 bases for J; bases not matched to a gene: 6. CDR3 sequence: CASSRSGGDNEQFF. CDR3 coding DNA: TGTGCCAGCAGTAGGTCGGGGGGGGACAATGAGCAGTTCTTC.